One sample yielded the 8 T cell receptor beta chains listed below, sequenced in a study of blood T cells in healthy people across ages. For the second PCR, which ran for roughly 6 to 12 cycles, a sample-barcoded 5' primer and a J-beta primer mix were used. TCRdb itself ran the 5' RACE reads through MiXCR, one entry per CDR3 protein. Of fewer than 750,000 distinct CDR3 sequences detected, around 52% appear once; the ten largest clones hold around an eighth. The sample was blood. Receptor source: an elderly woman in good health.

A word on this clonotype: The junction departs from the called germline gene at one end, perhaps through a read error. The V call is TRBV6-5, the J call TRBJ1-1; D is unclear. CDR1 is MNHEY, CDR2 SVGAGI, per germline. This CDR3 comprises 13 residues. The CDR3 sequence is CASSDSPATEAFF. The CDR3 nucleotides read TGTGCCAGCAGTGACTCTCCAGCCACTGAAGCTTTCTTT.

The table lists this clonotype with a count of one. The chain couples TRBV3-1 to TRBJ2-3, with 13 bases aligning to TRBD2. This CDR3 is built from 16 residues. The V gene end was trimmed by 4 bases and the J gene end by 4 bases; junction bases not matched to a gene: 5. CDR1 LGHDT and CDR2 YNNKEL come from the germline V gene (reference sequence). In DNA, the CDR3 is TGTGCCAGCAGCCCTCGGACTAGCGGGAGCCCAGATACGCAGTATTTT. Protein product: CASSPRTSGSPDTQYF.

A remark on this clonotype: Possible read error: a much larger clone is one base away. This chain uses TRBV7-3 with TRBJ2-1; 7 nucleotides agree with TRBD2. CDR3 length equals 14 residues. Germline CDR1 SGHTA, CDR2 FQGTGA. The CDR3 loop reads CASGLKGGSDEQFF. Here the CDR3 DNA reads TGTGCCAGCGGCTTAAAGGGCGGGAGCGATGAGCAGTTCTTC.

At least ten counts were recorded for this clonotype. The J gene is TRBJ2-1, the V gene TRBV7-9; TRBD1 agrees at 11 bases. The CDR3 runs to 16 residues. The V gene end was trimmed by 3 bases and the J gene end by 5 bases; junction bases not matched to a gene: 6. The V gene's germline CDR1 is SEHNR and CDR2 FQNEAQ (reference sequence). CDR3 in DNA: TGTGCCAGCAGCTTGTTTGGACAGGGGGCGAACAATGAGCAGTTCTTC. It yields the protein CASSLFGQGANNEQFF.

This clonotype was recorded only once. A much larger clonotype is one base distant, so this may be a read error. The CDR3 spells CASNPGRASYNEQYF. CDR3 coding DNA: TGTGCCAGCAATCCCGGGAGGGCCTCCTACAATGAGCAGTACTTC. The chain couples TRBV7-9 to TRBJ2-7, with 8 bases matching TRBD2. Germline CDR1 SEHNR, CDR2 FQNEAQ (reference sequence). This CDR3 is built from 15 residues. J gave up 7 bases and V 7 bases, and 15 bases lay outside the gene matches.

The gene calls are TRBV27 and TRBJ2-2, with 9 bases that match TRBD1. Germline CDR1 and CDR2: MNHEY and SMNVEV (reference sequence). CDR3 length: 15 residues. V was clipped by 1 base and J by 5 bases; unmatched bases: 2. The CDR3, as DNA: TGTGCCAGCAGTTTATTGGGACAGGGTACCGGGGAGCTGTTTTTT. It yields the protein CASSLLGQGTGELFF.

This clonotype showed up just a few times. The chain links TRBV5-1 to TRBJ2-3, with D perhaps matching TRBD1 (5 bases). V shed 9 bases and J shed 2 bases, with 19 bases lying between them. Germline V lookup: CDR1 SGHRS, CDR2 YFSETQ. The CDR3 is 15 residues long. For the CDR3, the DNA is TGCGCCACCCGCCCAGGTGGGGCGTCCACAGATACGCAGTATTTT. This gives the protein CATRPGGASTDTQYF.

This rearrangement joins TRBV27 to TRBJ2-6; no clear D. V lost 5 bases to trimming and J lost 0 bases, with 11 bases between them. The CDR3 is made up of 16 amino acids. The germline gives CDR1 MNHEY, CDR2 SMNVEV (reference sequence). The DNA for the CDR3 is TGTGCCAGCAGTCCAAACAGTTACTCTGGGGCCAACGTCCTGACTTTC. Amino acid sequence: CASSPNSYSGANVLTF.